The rows below give T cell receptor beta chains drawn from one sample of a study of T cell changes during pregnancy in multiple sclerosis. Sequenced by immunoSEQ multiplex PCR; TCRdb stores in-frame clones only, minus some. In the table there are 30,000 to 45,000 clones, over 80% of which are singletons. The source material was CD8+ T cells from peripheral blood mononuclear cells, sampled before pregnancy. Receptors originate from a female donor with multiple sclerosis, enrolled in a pregnancy study. CDR3s include the opening cysteine and the closing phenylalanine or tryptophan. The D gene is left open where the match is weak. Expanded clones get a size class; other rows say once, few or many, or leave the size out.

J	D	V	size	CDR3	DNA
TRBJ2-3	TRBD2	TRBV9	-	CASSVGGRADTQYF	TGTGCCAGCAGCGTAGGAGGGAGGGCAGATACGCAGTATTTT
TRBJ2-1	TRBD2	TRBV6-1	-	CASMKRGSSYNEQFF	TGTGCCAGCATGAAGCGGGGAAGCTCCTACAATGAGCAGTTCTTC
TRBJ1-4	-	TRBV28	-	CASSLAAPVSQVVLLFF	TGTGCCAGCAGTTTAGCAGCTCCTGTCAGTCAGGTGGTACTACTGTTTTTT
TRBJ2-2	TRBD1	TRBV5-4	-	CASSRRQGTGELFF	TGTGCCAGCAGCCGCCGACAGGGAACCGGGGAGCTGTTTTTT
TRBJ1-6	-	TRBV5-5	-	CASSPDRAGSPLHF	TGTGCCAGCAGCCCCGACAGAGCAGGTTCACCCCTCCACTTT
TRBJ2-5	-	TRBV7-8	-	CASSQPPGQETQYF	TGTGCCAGCAGCCAGCCTCCGGGTCAAGAGACCCAGTACTTC
TRBJ2-2	TRBD1	TRBV15	few	CATSKGQGSTGELFF	TGTGCCACCAGCAAGGGACAGGGGTCCACCGGGGAGCTGTTTTTT
TRBJ2-5	TRBD1	TRBV12-5	-	CASGATGGRETQYF	TGTGCTAGTGGTGCCACAGGGGGAAGAGAGACCCAGTACTTC
TRBJ1-5	-	TRBV5-6	once	CASSSLVSGQPQHF	TGTGCCAGCAGCAGCTTGGTGTCAGGTCAGCCCCAGCATTTT
TRBJ2-1	TRBD2	TRBV6-5	-	CASSPTSGWNHEQFF	TGTGCCAGCAGCCCGACTAGCGGGTGGAACCATGAGCAGTTCTTC
TRBJ2-1	TRBD1	TRBV6-1	-	CASSSYSQGAKGTFF	TGTGCCAGCAGCTCCTACTCTCAGGGGGCCAAGGGTACCTTCTTC
TRBJ1-4	-	TRBV5-1	-	CASSRGRVSNEKLFF	TGCGCCAGCAGCAGGGGGAGGGTCTCTAATGAAAAACTGTTTTTT
TRBJ1-1	-	TRBV6-6	-	CASSYGHEAFF	TGTGCCAGCAGTTACGGACATGAAGCTTTCTTT
TRBJ1-2	-	TRBV28	-	CASGIRPGRGGDGDYGYTF	TGTGCCAGCGGAATCCGACCGGGACGAGGGGGGGATGGGGACTATGGCTACACCTTC
TRBJ2-3	-	TRBV7-2	-	CASSFWPPDTQYF	TGTGCCAGCAGCTTCTGGCCCCCAGATACGCAGTATTTT
TRBJ1-1	-	TRBV2	few	CASSAGGGTEAFF	TGTGCCAGCAGTGCGGGGGGAGGTACTGAAGCTTTCTTT
TRBJ1-1	TRBD1	TRBV30	few	CASDRGDSSEAFF	TGTGCCTCCGACAGGGGTGATTCTAGTGAAGCTTTCTTT
TRBJ2-3	TRBD2	TRBV7-3	-	CASSLAGEADTQYF	TGTGCCAGCAGCCTAGCGGGAGAGGCTGATACGCAGTATTTT
TRBJ1-2	-	TRBV5-8	-	CASSLEGAPYGYTF	TGTGCCAGCAGCTTGGAAGGGGCCCCCTATGGCTACACCTTC
TRBJ1-5	-	TRBV28	-	CASSFPRRSNQPQHF	TGTGCCAGCAGTTTCCCCAGGAGGAGCAATCAGCCCCAGCATTTT
TRBJ1-5	-	TRBV6-4	once	CASSDGSNQPQHF	TGTGCCAGCAGTGATGGCAGCAATCAGCCCCAGCATTTT
TRBJ2-7	-	TRBV6-5	-	CASSSSGHRSIQYF	TGTGCCAGCAGTTCGTCGGGACACCGCTCTATACAGTACTTC
TRBJ1-3	-	TRBV5-1	once	CASSLAPDSYSGNTIYF	TGCGCCAGCAGCTTGGCCCCCGACAGTTACTCTGGAAACACCATATATTTT
TRBJ1-1	TRBD1	TRBV11-2	-	CASSSIPTGANTEAFF	TGTGCCAGCAGCTCAATTCCGACAGGGGCGAACACTGAAGCTTTCTTT
TRBJ2-7	TRBD1	TRBV10-3	-	CAISATGSGEQYF	TGTGCCATCAGTGCGACAGGGTCGGGGGAGCAGTACTTC
TRBJ1-3	-	TRBV27	-	CASSQGRPLDTIYF	TGTGCCAGCAGTCAGGGGCGCCCTTTAGACACCATATATTTT
TRBJ1-2	TRBD1	TRBV11-2	-	CASSPLRDRTNYGYTF	TGTGCCAGCAGCCCCTTGCGGGACAGGACTAACTATGGCTACACCTTC
TRBJ2-7	-	TRBV15	-	CATSRDRAGAYEQYF	TGTGCCACCAGCAGAGATCGAGCGGGCGCCTACGAGCAGTACTTC
TRBJ2-5	TRBD1	TRBV19	once	CASSIVPATTGGGPQETQYF	TGTGCCAGTAGTATAGTCCCTGCTACTACAGGGGGCGGTCCACAAGAGACCCAGTACTTC
TRBJ2-1	-	TRBV6-1	-	CAAGTYNEQFF	TGTGCCGCGGGGACCTACAATGAGCAGTTCTTC
TRBJ2-1	-	TRBV9	-	CASSAPRGFVNEQFF	TGTGCCAGCAGCGCCCCTCGGGGGTTCGTGAATGAGCAGTTCTTC
TRBJ2-7	-	TRBV5-6	-	CASSLPNYEQYF	TGTGCCAGCAGCCTACCAAACTACGAGCAGTACTTC
TRBJ1-2	TRBD1	TRBV5-4	-	CASSRREGQGPSTF	TGTGCCAGCAGCCGGAGAGAGGGACAGGGGCCCTCCACCTTC
TRBJ2-1	-	TRBV9	few	CASSVVGIGEQFF	TGTGCCAGCAGCGTAGTCGGGATTGGCGAGCAGTTCTTC
TRBJ2-1	TRBD2	TRBV7-8	once	CASSSYPRLAGETYNEQFF	TGTGCCAGCAGCTCCTACCCCCGACTAGCGGGGGAGACCTACAATGAGCAGTTCTTC
TRBJ1-2	-	TRBV5-6	-	CASSLGIDPREGYTF	TGTGCCAGCAGCTTGGGAATCGATCCCCGGGAGGGCTACACCTTC
TRBJ2-7	-	TRBV4-1	-	CASSQDRGSEQYF	TGCGCCAGCAGCCAAGACCGGGGAAGCGAGCAGTACTTC
TRBJ2-1	-	TRBV2	-	CASSGVGDEQFF	TGTGCCAGCAGTGGAGTGGGCGATGAGCAGTTCTTC
TRBJ1-2	-	TRBV7-9	-	CASSLGHPNYGYTF	TGTGCCAGCAGCTTGGGACACCCGAACTATGGCTACACCTTC
TRBJ2-7	TRBD1	TRBV9	-	CASSVGAGGSDEQYF	TGTGCCAGCAGCGTAGGAGCAGGGGGAAGCGACGAGCAGTACTTC
TRBJ2-7	-	TRBV6-1	-	CASTPPAYEQYF	TGTGCCAGCACTCCGCCAGCGTACGAGCAGTACTTC
TRBJ2-1	TRBD2	TRBV27	-	CASSFAGGLEQFF	TGTGCCAGCAGTTTTGCGGGAGGTCTTGAGCAGTTCTTC
TRBJ1-2	TRBD1	TRBV15	-	CATSRESRGRIGYTF	TGTGCCACCAGCAGAGAAAGCAGGGGGCGGATAGGCTACACCTTC
TRBJ2-7	-	TRBV5-1	-	CASSLGGTFYEQYF	TGCGCCAGCAGCTTGGGCGGGACCTTCTACGAGCAGTACTTC
TRBJ2-3	TRBD2	TRBV15	once	CATSRGNSGSVGDTQYF	TGTGCCACCAGCAGAGGGAATAGCGGGAGTGTCGGAGATACGCAGTATTTT
TRBJ2-1	TRBD2	TRBV28	-	CASSPGLAGKEQFF	TGTGCCAGCAGCCCGGGACTAGCGGGGAAGGAGCAGTTCTTC
TRBJ2-1	-	TRBV9	-	CASTWTSSYNEQFF	TGTGCCAGCACGTGGACAAGCTCCTACAATGAGCAGTTCTTC
TRBJ2-1	TRBD2	TRBV6-1	-	CASRDLAGGYNEQFF	TGTGCCAGCAGAGACCTAGCGGGGGGATACAATGAGCAGTTCTTC
TRBJ2-1	-	TRBV9	-	CASSVEAGLYNEQFF	TGTGCCAGCAGCGTAGAAGCGGGCCTTTACAATGAGCAGTTCTTC
TRBJ2-3	TRBD2	TRBV6-5	-	CATSGGGTDTQYF	TGTGCCACCAGCGGGGGGGGTACAGATACGCAGTATTTT
TRBJ2-7	TRBD2	TRBV15	-	CATSTGTGGSYEQYF	TGTGCCACCAGCACCGGGACTGGCGGGAGTTACGAGCAGTACTTC
TRBJ2-7	TRBD2	TRBV6-1	-	CASSEGSGRAYEQYF	TGTGCCAGCAGTGAAGGTAGCGGGAGGGCGTACGAGCAGTACTTC
TRBJ2-7	TRBD1	TRBV6-1	-	CASSERQGRYEQYF	TGTGCCAGCAGTGAACGACAGGGCCGTTACGAGCAGTACTTC
TRBJ1-2	TRBD1	TRBV4-1	-	CASSQERGDRVYGYTF	TGCGCCAGCAGCCAAGAGAGGGGCGACAGGGTCTATGGCTACACCTTC